This TCR beta chain came from a study of beta chain bispecific antibodies for T cell cancers (dated by TCRdb to 2020 to 2023). General notes on the study: Healthy donor T cells were cocultured with T cell leukemia lines and bispecific antibodies, and TRBV sequencing of the surviving cells was then used to measure how much each TRBV family was depleted. Jurkat cells expressed surface TRBV12 (TRBV12-3), and HPB-ALL cells expressed surface TRBV5-5.

Per the publication, the treatment or condition label means: alpha-V12: anti-TRBV12 scFv linked to anti-CD3 scFv. T cells were expanded from blood mononuclear cells for approximately three days with either the anti-CD3 antibody OKT3 or CD3/CD28 Dynabeads. The anti-TRBV12 bispecific sample came from a coculture of Jurkat leukemia cells with normal T cells, compared against an anti-CD19 bispecific control coculture. The culture conditions for expanded T cells were RPMI 1640 plus 10% fetal bovine serum, recombinant human IL-2 (approximately 100 IU/ml) and IL-7 (about 5 ng/ml). Each coculture contained 5 x 10^4 or so normal T cells, 5 x 10^4 or so target cells and bispecific antibody in approximately 100 ul and was incubated for approximately 16 hours at 37 degrees C. Each bispecific antibody consisted of two single-chain variable fragments expressed in a single-chain diabody format with a His tag. Healthy human donors supplied the effector T cells, with peripheral blood mononuclear cells isolated from leukapheresis samples using Ficoll density gradient centrifugation.

Unique molecular identifier barcodes were built into the libraries and used for clonotype quantification. Qiagen AllPrep DNA/RNA Micro kits were used to isolate total RNA, and an Agilent TapeStation was used to check RNA quality. TCR beta libraries were constructed by 5' RACE, in which cDNA synthesis was followed by two PCR steps with TCR beta constant-region gene-specific primers. TCR beta libraries were sequenced on an Illumina MiSeq platform. The paper's processing steps were these. MIGEC, MiXCR and VDJtools were used to process the reads. Clonotype frequency was calculated as the fraction of unique molecular identifiers assigned to a given clonotype among all unique molecular identifiers in the sample. Any TRBV gene that IMGT lists as a pseudogene or open reading frame, and is therefore nonfunctional, such as TRBV1, TRBV12-1 and TRBV21, was left out. Clones were called with MiXCR by TCRdb after fastp trimmed the public reads at Q25, and only in-frame beta chains were retained. Each record represents a unique CDR3 protein, reported with the most common genes and DNA among its rows. TCRdb, rather than the study authors, made the V and J calls. The sample contains 20,000 to 25,000 distinct CDR3 sequences, approximately 2% of them found a single time. Of the sample, 4.5% to 6.5% falls within the top ten clones.

The germline ends are 13 bases apart after V is trimmed by 5 bases and J by 5 bases. The CDR3 contains 14 residues, cysteine and phenylalanine counted. Of all the DNA, just the CDR3 is kept, 42 bases in frame from base 1. General findings and caveats noted by the study authors: Apart from the targeted and closely related genes, all other TRBV family members appeared to be unaffected by the TRBV-directed bispecific antibodies. Every sequenced sample was a mix of normal T cells and leukemia cell line cells, and most of the targeted TRBV signal originated from the leukemia cells instead of the normal T cells. Relative to anti-CD19, exposure to anti-TRBV12 lowered the TRBV12-3 share of total TRBV signal by just over 97%, while TRBV12-4 dropped by over 35%, a change that was not significant. Cross-reactivity of the anti-TRBV5-5 antibody with TRBV5-6 was attributed to high sequence similarity between the two genes.

There are a few counts of this clonotype. Its recognized antigen is unknown. Base-call qualities are not available, and no considerably larger clone is one nucleotide away. The sequences come from healthy donor T cells cultured with leukemia cells, collected from a culture containing a bispecific antibody targeting TCR Vbeta12. This TCR was sampled from a human donor in good health. Some clones in this sample may be carry-over from other donors' samples. This chain joins TRBV12-3 or TRBV12-4 to TRBJ2-1; the D segment cannot be called with confidence. In nucleotide form, the sequence is TGTGCCAGCAGTCCTTTGGGCGTAAACAATGAGCAGTTCTTC. Its translation is CASSPLGVNNEQFF.